Following are 26 T cell receptor beta chains from one sample sequenced in a study of T cell changes during pregnancy in multiple sclerosis. Profiling relied on immunoSEQ multiplex PCR, and the TCRdb table lists in-frame clones only, not all of them. The sample lists fewer than 30,000 clones, 88% occurring once. Here the sequenced sample was CD8+ T cells from peripheral blood mononuclear cells, taken in the second trimester of pregnancy. Receptor source: a female donor with multiple sclerosis, enrolled in a pregnancy study.

The chain joins TRBV2 to TRBJ1-2; unclear D gene. V dropped 1 base and J dropped 4 bases, with 10 bases sitting between them. This CDR3 spans 14 amino acids. The germline V gene encodes CDR1 SNHLY and CDR2 FYNNEI. This CDR3 reads CASSEDVGVYGYTF. CDR3 nucleotide sequence: TGTGCCAGCAGTGAAGATGTGGGCGTCTATGGCTACACCTTC.

This clone was seen only once. The chain has TRBV2 and TRBJ1-1; D is uncertain. Germline CDR1 is SNHLY and CDR2 is FYNNEI. This CDR3 contains 16 residues. The ends were cut back, 1 base at V and 1 base at J, with 13 bases in the middle. The DNA for the CDR3 is TGTGCCAGCAGTGAAGGGCCGGGGAACCCGAACACTGAAGCTTTCTTT. Translating gives CASSEGPGNPNTEAFF.

There are a few counts of this clone. The chain is built from TRBV5-1 and TRBJ2-1, with a tentative D call TRBD2 (5 bases). The CDR3 is made up of 15 amino acids. Germline CDR1 reads SGHRS; CDR2 reads YFSETQ. V dropped 5 bases and J dropped 0 bases, with 12 bases sitting between them. In nucleotides, the CDR3 is TGCGCCAGCAGAGGTGGGGAGTACTCCTACAATGAGCAGTTCTTC. The encoded protein is CASRGGEYSYNEQFF.

This sequence joins TRBV9 and TRBJ1-2; D is ambiguous. Germline V gene sequence: CDR1 SGDLS, CDR2 YYNGEE. The CDR3 is made up of 13 amino acids. V lost 2 bases and J lost 8, with 13 bases in between. As DNA, the CDR3 is TGTGCCAGCAGCGTTCTATCCTCTAGGGGCTACACCTTC. Translating gives CASSVLSSRGYTF.

The rearrangement joins TRBV28 to TRBJ2-2; 8 nucleotides agree with TRBD2. Germline CDR1 reads MDHEN; CDR2 reads SYDVKM. The CDR3 contains 15 residues. Losses at the gene ends were 5 bases for V and 3 bases for J; bases not matched to a gene: 5. The CDR3, as DNA: TGTGCCAGCAGTACGGGACTAGGACACACCGGGGAGCTGTTTTTT. Protein product: CASSTGLGHTGELFF.

This clone has more than one count but fewer than ten. The rearrangement links TRBV7-6 to TRBJ1-1, with 9 nucleotides matching TRBD1. Trimming at V came to 5 bases and at J to 4 bases, leaving 8 bases not matched to a gene. The CDR3 spans 15 residues. The germline V gene encodes CDR1 SGHVS and CDR2 FNYEAQ. CDR3 amino acids: CASSITGTGLTEAFF. The DNA of the CDR3 is TGTGCCAGCAGCATTACCGGGACAGGGCTCACTGAAGCTTTCTTT.

As to this clone: The junction shows a germline mismatch at one end, possibly a read error. The rearrangement uses TRBV7-7 and TRBJ2-1; 9 nucleotides agree with TRBD1. The CDR3 sequence is 13 residues long. Germline V lookup: CDR1 SSHAT, CDR2 FNYEAQ (reference sequence). CDR3 protein: CASSSWGQGQQFF. The DNA of the CDR3 is TGTGCTAGCAGCTCGTGGGGACAGGGTCAGCAGTTCTTC.

In this sample, this clone turned up many times. The chain has TRBV29-1 and TRBJ1-1, with a weak D call TRBD1 (6 bases). Trimming removed 3 bases from V and 6 bases from J, with 14 bases in between. The CDR3 is 13 residues long. CDR1 and CDR2 (germline): SQVTM, ANQGSEA. The CDR3 DNA reads as TGCAGCGTTGATTCAGGGGAAGGCTCTGAAGCTTTCTTT. This translates into CSVDSGEGSEAFF. The whole variable domain, filled in from reference TRBV29-1 and TRBJ1-1, reads SAVISQKPSRDICQRGTSLTIQCQVDSQVTMMFWYRQQPGQSLTLIATANQGSEATYESGFVIDKFPISRPNLTFSTLTVSNMSPEDSSIYLCSVDSGEGSEAFFGQGTRLTVV.

The chain joins TRBV5-4 to TRBJ2-5, with 9 bases fitting TRBD1. The J segment lost 5 bases and the V segment lost 2 bases, leaving 4 bases of the junction unmatched. Germline CDR1 and CDR2: SGHNT and YYREEE (reference sequence). CDR3 length: 14 amino acids. The CDR3 sequence: CASSFMTGGETQYF. DNA for the CDR3: TGTGCCAGCAGCTTTATGACAGGGGGGGAGACCCAGTACTTC.

V is TRBV9 and J is TRBJ2-3, with 12 bases identical to TRBD2. V shed 4 bases and J 3 bases; nucleotides not matched to a gene: 15. Germline V gene lookup returns CDR1 SGDLS and CDR2 YYNGEE. The CDR3 is made up of 19 amino acids. In DNA form, the CDR3 reads TGTGCCAGCAGCCCTCGCGGAGTACTAGCGGGGGGTAAGACAGATACGCAGTATTTT. Translating gives CASSPRGVLAGGKTDTQYF.

This CDR3 reads CASSLGGSGGAFF. CDR3 DNA: TGTGCCAGCAGCTTAGGAGGATCCGGGGGTGCTTTCTTT. The V and J genes are TRBV13 and TRBJ1-1; TRBD1 might be the D (5 bases). Germline V CDR1 and CDR2: PRHDT, FYEKMQ (reference sequence). This CDR3 is built from 13 residues. Trimming pared 0 bases from V and 11 bases from J, leaving 13 bases between.

This clone was counted a single time. The CDR3 coding sequence is TGTGCCAGCAATAGGGGCGCGGACATCTCGGGCGAGCAGTACTTC. It specifies CASNRGADISGEQYF. V and J are TRBV6-1 and TRBJ2-7; the D gene is possibly TRBD1 (5 bases). The germline CDR1 and CDR2 sequences are MNHNS and SASEGT. There are 15 residues in the CDR3. V was trimmed by 7 bases and J by 6 bases, leaving 22 bases between them.

The V call is TRBV6-5, the J call TRBJ2-5; 11 nucleotides match TRBD2. CDR1 and CDR2 from the germline V gene are MNHEY and SVGAGI. J gave up 5 bases and V 3 bases, and 5 bases lay outside the gene matches. The CDR3 contains 15 residues. CDR3 sequence reads: CASSYGSGGGETQYF. In nucleotides, the CDR3 is TGTGCCAGCAGTTATGGTAGCGGGGGGGGTGAGACCCAGTACTTC.

The chain couples TRBV7-2 to TRBJ2-7; TRBD1 matches at 7 bases. This CDR3 is built from 15 residues. With 4 bases clipped from V and 1 base from J, the junction kept 7 bases outside the gene matches. Germline lookup yields CDR1 SGHTA and CDR2 FQGNSA. CDR3 sequence reads: CASSSTGTASYEQYF. The CDR3 region has the DNA TGTGCCAGCAGCTCCACCGGGACAGCTTCCTACGAGCAGTACTTC.

The chain employs TRBV13 and TRBJ1-2; tentatively, D is TRBD1 (6 bases). CDR1 is PRHDT, CDR2 FYEKMQ, per germline (reference sequence). V was trimmed by 5 bases and J by 6 bases, leaving 19 bases between them. This CDR3 has 15 amino acids. The CDR3 spells CASSPTRRGFDGYTF. The CDR3 DNA sequence: TGTGCCAGCAGCCCGACACGCAGGGGATTTGATGGCTACACCTTC. Together with reference TRBV13 and TRBJ1-2, the CDR3 gives the full variable domain: AAGVIQSPRHLIKEKRETATLKCYPIPRHDTVYWYQQGPGQDPQFLISFYEKMQSDKGSIPDRFSAQQFSDYHSELNMSSLELGDSALYFCASSPTRRGFDGYTFGSGTRLTVV.

This chain connects TRBV27 to TRBJ1-4; the D gene is possibly TRBD1 (6 bases). V was shortened by 9 bases and J by 7 bases, with 18 bases between the two germline ends. Germline assignment: CDR1 MNHEY and CDR2 SMNVEV (reference sequence). The CDR3 consists of 14 residues. The CDR3 loop reads CASKPDSWGEKLFF. The CDR3, as DNA: TGTGCCAGTAAACCGGACAGTTGGGGTGAAAAACTGTTTTTT.

This clone was detected a few times. The V call is TRBV7-8, the J call TRBJ1-5; D call uncertain. V lost 4 bases, J lost 4 bases, and 14 bases lay in between. CDR3 length equals 15 residues. Germline V CDR1 and CDR2: SGHVS, FQNEAQ. The CDR3 sequence is CASSYVGRTNQPQHF. The CDR3 DNA is TGTGCCAGCAGCTACGTCGGGAGGACTAATCAGCCCCAGCATTTT.

The chain joins TRBV18 to TRBJ2-1; TRBD2 is a possible D gene (5 bases). CDR1 and CDR2 (germline): KGHSH, LQKENI. Trimming removed 2 bases at V and 4 bases at J, with 12 bases between. The CDR3 runs to 15 residues. The CDR3 reads CASSPGRGFYNEQFF. Here the CDR3 DNA reads TGTGCCAGCTCACCAGGGAGAGGTTTTTACAATGAGCAGTTCTTC.

The chain couples TRBV5-4 to TRBJ1-2, with D perhaps TRBD1 (5 bases). Germline lookup yields CDR1 SGHNT and CDR2 YYREEE (reference sequence). The CDR3 runs to 15 residues. V was pared by 2 bases and J by 6 bases, with 17 bases between. CDR3 protein: CASSFIDPGLDGYTF. CDR3 DNA: TGTGCCAGCAGCTTCATCGATCCAGGGCTGGATGGCTACACCTTC.

This clone has only one observation. The J gene is TRBJ2-2, the V gene TRBV28; D call uncertain. V shed 9 bases and J shed 2 bases, with 16 bases lying between them. The CDR3 contains 15 residues. Per the germline V gene, CDR1 is MDHEN and CDR2 is SYDVKM. The chain's CDR3 is CASALVGLNTGELFF. CDR3 bases: TGTGCCAGTGCCCTAGTGGGTTTAAACACCGGGGAGCTGTTTTTT.

The V call is TRBV5-1, the J call TRBJ1-5; TRBD1 is a possible D gene (5 bases). The CDR3 is 17 residues long. CDR1 and CDR2 (germline): SGHRS, YFSETQ. The V and J ends lost 4 bases and 5 bases respectively, with 22 bases between them. The CDR3 is CASSTNYRGGVYQPQHF. In DNA, the CDR3 is TGCGCCAGCAGCACAAACTACCGGGGGGGGGTGTATCAGCCCCAGCATTTT.

The gene calls are TRBV18 and TRBJ2-1; the D is unclear. This CDR3 contains 16 residues. V was trimmed by 6 bases and J by 3 bases, leaving 18 bases between them. The germline CDR1 and CDR2 sequences are KGHSH and LQKENI. DNA for the CDR3: TGTGCCAGCTCGTCCCGAGGAGTCTACTACTACAATGAGCAGTTCTTC. Its translation: CASSSRGVYYYNEQFF.

A note on this clone: A much larger clone lies a single base off, so this may be a read error. Other DNA sequences in the sample encode the same CDR3. The chain is built from TRBV6-4 and TRBJ2-3, with TRBD2 matching 14 bases. The CDR3 is 16 amino acids. Germline assignment: CDR1 MRHNA and CDR2 SNTAGT. Trimming took 0 bases from V and 4 from J; bases not matched to a gene: 0. The CDR3 DNA is TGTGCCAGCAGTGACTCGACTAGCGGGGGGGCAGATACGCAGTATTTT. Its translation: CASSDSTSGGADTQYF.

The CDR3 DNA follows: TGTGCCAGCAGCGTAAGCCCCTCCTACGAGCAGTACTTC. Protein sequence: CASSVSPSYEQYF. The rearrangement uses TRBV9 and TRBJ2-7; D unresolved. Germline assignment: CDR1 SGDLS and CDR2 YYNGEE. The CDR3 consists of 13 residues. The ends were cut back, 1 base at V and 0 bases at J, with 5 bases in the middle. The complete variable domain, with remaining parts taken from reference TRBV9 and TRBJ2-7, reads DSGVTQTPKHLITATGQRVTLRCSPRSGDLSVYWYQQSLDQGLQFLIQYYNGEERAKGNILERFSAQQFPDLHSELNLSSLELGDSALYFCASSVSPSYEQYFGPGTRLTVT.

The CDR3 region is CASSQPPGGTGAAGELFF. The CDR3 DNA sequence: TGCGCCAGCAGCCAACCCCCGGGCGGGACAGGGGCAGCCGGGGAGCTGTTTTTT. The chain employs TRBV4-3 and TRBJ2-2; TRBD1 agrees at 10 bases. The J segment lost 6 bases and the V segment lost 2 bases, leaving 12 bases of the junction unmatched. Looked up from germline, CDR1 is LGHNA and CDR2 is YSLEER. CDR3 length equals 18 residues.

The V gene is TRBV5-6, the J gene TRBJ2-7; 10 bases line up with TRBD2. Trimming cost V 0 bases and J 9 bases; bases outside gene matches: 6. This CDR3 contains 14 residues. Germline CDR1 reads SGHDT; CDR2 reads YYEEEE. The CDR3 nucleotides are TGTGCCAGCAGCTTGGATAGCGGGGGGCCCAGGCAGTACTTC. The encoded protein is CASSLDSGGPRQYF.